This T cell receptor beta chain originates from a study of blood T cell repertoires in COVID-19 (dated by TCRdb to 2019 to 2021). Regarding the research as a whole: Collaborator samples came from the United States, Italy and Spain and covered acute and convalescent phases of COVID-19. The material from the prospective study consisted of cDNA or gDNA derived from T cells, B-cell-depleted T cells, or PBMCs. The dataset comprised deeply sampled blood TCRbeta repertoires from subjects exposed to, actively infected with, or recovered from COVID-19. The repertoires were released in a freely available public database meant as a resource for research on the immune response to SARS-CoV-2. Samples came from the ongoing ImmuneRACE study (first 160 participants) plus 1,254 subjects from 6 global collaborators. Nearly every sample came with metadata listing a de-identified subject ID, COVID-19 status, age in years and sex. HLA class I and class II types, where available, came from metadata supplied by the sample provider rather than from assay-based typing. Broad study findings and their caveats: Clinical and demographic metadata were provided uncurated, with the amount varying by source and participant.

CDR1 and CDR2 are drawn from the germline V gene: KGHDR, SFDVKD. The CDR3 covers 18 residues, taking in both the cysteine and the phenylalanine. The kept DNA is CDR3 alone, 54 bases in frame from the first base. The junction shows trimming of 3 bases on V and 4 bases on J, and the gene matches do not reach 8 bases of it. Comments on this clone: Which antigen it targets is not known. Base qualities were left out, and no much larger clone turns up one base away.

TCRbeta CDR3 regions were amplified from genomic DNA by means of the immunoSEQ Assay, a bias-controlled multiplex PCR. Per the source publication's procedure: Nucleated cell counts per sample were estimated from amplification of reference gene primers within the assay. Sequence reads were collapsed and filtered to measure the absolute abundance of every unique TCRbeta CDR3 rearrangement. For each sample, productive Simpson clonality was calculated by taking the square root of Simpson's diversity index across productive rearrangements. This is the immuneACCESS table as TCRdb keeps it, with only in-frame sequences that have V and J called. A part of the clones is gone; compared with another copy, unresolved V genes explain less than half, and the rest is unexplained. That table is the source of V, J and clone size, and D and trimming were worked out from the DNA. This sample comprises 50,000 or so clones, 86% of them detected only once. The ten top clones hold 2.1% of the sample.

The collaborating institutions used their own protocols to collect whole blood in K2EDTA tubes. For TCRbeta analysis, collaborator samples were shipped as frozen whole blood, as isolated PBMCs, or as DNA extracted from either sample type. The sample was peripheral blood. The sequence was obtained from an older woman with acute or convalescent COVID-19. The chain is made from TRBV24-1 and TRBJ2-5; TRBD2 aligns with 15 central bases. The bases are TGTGCCACCAGTGATCCCCGGGGGACTAGCGGGGGGAGAGAGACCCAGTACTTC. Translation gives CATSDPRGTSGGRETQYF.